Shown below are 22 T cell receptor beta chains from a single sample sequenced in a study of blood T cell repertoires in COVID-19. Assay: immunoSEQ multiplex PCR; the TCRdb copy retains only in-frame clones and omits some. The sample comprises 190,000 or so clones, around four fifths of which are singletons, and approximately 0.99% rests with the top ten. What was sequenced was peripheral blood. These receptors originate from a man aged 60 to 75 with COVID-19, enrolled during active disease.

This sequence joins TRBV27 and TRBJ1-5; 8 positions agree with TRBD1. V trimming: 3 bases; J trimming: 4 bases; junction bases outside the gene matches: 5. Germline V CDR1 and CDR2: MNHEY, SMNVEV (reference sequence). This CDR3 spans 15 amino acids. The CDR3 loop reads CASSFTGGTNQPQHF. CDR3 bases: TGTGCCAGCAGTTTCACAGGGGGGACGAATCAGCCCCAGCATTTT.

The chain recombines TRBV10-3 with TRBJ1-4; D unresolved. The CDR3 is 13 residues long. V lost 8 bases to trimming and J lost 5 bases, with 12 bases between them. Looked up from germline, CDR1 is ENHRY and CDR2 is SYGVKD. CDR3 coding DNA: TGTGCCATCTCGGGTTCCGGGAATGAAAAACTGTTTTTT. Translating gives CAISGSGNEKLFF.

The CDR3 protein is CASSRQVYNEQFF. The DNA for the CDR3 is TGTGCCAGCAGCAGACAGGTTTACAATGAGCAGTTCTTC. The chain links TRBV5-6 to TRBJ2-1, with D possibly matching TRBD1 (6 bases). Trimming stripped 4 bases from V and 4 bases from J, with 9 bases between. Germline-derived CDR1 and CDR2 are SGHDT and YYEEEE. This CDR3 region has 13 residues. Full variable domain (rest looked up from reference TRBV5-6 and TRBJ2-1): DAGVTQSPTHLIKTRGQQVTLRCSPKSGHDTVSWYQQALGQGPQFIFQYYEEEERQRGNFPDRFSGHQFPNYSSELNVNALLLGDSALYLCASSRQVYNEQFFGPGTRLTVL.

The chain carries TRBV27 and TRBJ2-5; D is possibly TRBD1 (5 bases). The CDR3 loop spans 14 amino acids. Germline lookup yields CDR1 MNHEY and CDR2 SMNVEV (reference sequence). V lost 6 bases to trimming and J lost 2 bases, with 13 bases between them. Here the CDR3 reads CASRKGNTQETQYF. The CDR3, as DNA: TGTGCCAGCAGGAAGGGGAACACACAAGAGACCCAGTACTTC.

The chain carries TRBV9 and TRBJ2-7; TRBD2 agrees at 7 bases. Germline V gene lookup returns CDR1 SGDLS and CDR2 YYNGEE. V lost 4 bases and J lost 4; bases outside the gene matches: 14. The CDR3 totals 16 residues. The CDR3 DNA sequence: TGTGCCAGCAGCCTAGGGGACTACCATCGAGCGTACGAGCAGTACTTC. Protein product: CASSLGDYHRAYEQYF.

This clone was counted a few times. J is TRBJ1-4 and V is TRBV15; 7 nucleotides align to TRBD1. The CDR3 runs 17 residues. Germline V gene lookup returns CDR1 LNHNV and CDR2 YYDKDF (reference sequence). Trimming cost V 5 bases and J 0 bases; bases outside gene matches: 9. The DNA for the CDR3 is TGTGCCACCAGCCCAATAGGACAGGCGGCAACTAATGAAAAACTGTTTTTT. Residues: CATSPIGQAATNEKLFF.

This clone was counted only a few times. This sequence joins TRBV7-9 and TRBJ2-3; 16 bases match TRBD2. CDR3 length equals 19 residues. Per germline, CDR1 SEHNR and CDR2 FQNEAQ (reference sequence). The V segment lost 4 bases and the J segment 1 base; nucleotides outside the gene matches: 8. CDR3 DNA: TGTGCCAGCAGCTACGCCTCCGGGACTAGCGGGAGGGGCACAGATACGCAGTATTTT. Residues: CASSYASGTSGRGTDTQYF.

Turning to this clone: The identical CDR3 is also encoded by other nucleotide sequences in the sample. The J gene is TRBJ2-7, the V gene TRBV20-1; D is uncertain. Germline V CDR1 and CDR2: DFQATT, SNEGSKA (reference sequence). This CDR3 is 11 amino acids long. Trimming shortened V by 3 bases and J by 7 bases, and 10 bases separated the two germline ends. The CDR3 loop reads CSASRRREQYF. CDR3 sequence (DNA): TGCAGTGCTAGCAGGCGCCGGGAGCAGTACTTC.

This clone was observed a handful of times. This sequence joins TRBV7-2 and TRBJ1-5; perhaps TRBD1 as D (6 bases). This CDR3 has 16 amino acids. Germline CDR1 reads SGHTA; CDR2 reads FQGNSA. V was pared by 5 bases and J by 4 bases, with 18 bases between. For the CDR3, the DNA is TGTGCCAGCAGCCCTACAGGGCAGGGGTGGAATCAGCCCCAGCATTTT. Translating it yields CASSPTGQGWNQPQHF. The full variable domain, rest sourced from reference TRBV7-2 and TRBJ1-5, is GAGVSQSPSNKVTEKGKDVELRCDPISGHTALYWYRQSLGQGLEFLIYFQGNSAPDKSGLPSDRFSAERTGGSVSTLTIQRTQQEDSAVYLCASSPTGQGWNQPQHFGDGTRLSIL.

The CDR3 loop reads CSVATGEYGQETQYF. The CDR3 nucleotides read TGCAGCGTCGCAACAGGGGAGTATGGGCAAGAGACCCAGTACTTC. The gene calls are TRBV29-1 and TRBJ2-5; 7 bases are a match to TRBD1. The CDR3 has 15 amino acids. CDR1 SQVTM and CDR2 ANQGSEA come from the germline V gene. Trimming cost V 6 bases and J 2 bases; bases outside gene matches: 12.

The chain couples TRBV10-1 to TRBJ2-7, with 7 bases that match TRBD2. CDR1 and CDR2 (germline): WNHNN, SYGVQD (reference sequence). The V and J ends lost 5 bases and 5 bases, in that order; junction bases with no gene match: 12. There are 15 residues in the CDR3. The CDR3 loop reads CASSLGLGKIHEQYF. The CDR3 DNA reads TGCGCCAGCAGTCTTGGACTAGGTAAAATCCACGAGCAGTACTTC.

Concerning this clone itself: Compared with germline, one end of the junction differs, possibly owing to a read error. The genes are TRBV29-1 and TRBJ1-2, with 7 bases lining up with TRBD1. This CDR3 has 12 amino acids. Germline loops: CDR1 SQVTM, CDR2 ANQGSEA. The CDR3 nucleotides are TGCAGCGTCTCGACAGGGCGGTATGGCTACGCCTTC. Encoded protein: CSVSTGRYGYAF.

The count of this clone is one. The chain recombines TRBV5-1 with TRBJ2-3; D is unresolved. CDR3 length: 13 residues. The germline V gene has CDR1 SGHRS and CDR2 YFSETQ. Trimming cost V 2 bases and J 1 base, with 5 bases left between them. CDR3 nucleotides: TGCGCCAGCAGCTTATCCGGCACAGATACGCAGTATTTT. Its translation: CASSLSGTDTQYF.

This chain links TRBV7-2 with TRBJ1-2, with TRBD1 as a possible D gene (6 bases). This CDR3 is 17 amino acids long. The germline V gene encodes CDR1 SGHTA and CDR2 FQGNSA. V was cut by 2 bases and J by 3 bases, with 19 bases left in between. The CDR3 loop is CASSLSVLHREHYGYTF. The CDR3 coding sequence is TGTGCCAGCAGCTTATCTGTCCTTCACAGGGAACACTATGGCTACACCTTC. Full variable domain (missing parts from reference TRBV7-2 and TRBJ1-2): GAGVSQSPSNKVTEKGKDVELRCDPISGHTALYWYRQSLGQGLEFLIYFQGNSAPDKSGLPSDRFSAERTGGSVSTLTIQRTQQEDSAVYLCASSLSVLHREHYGYTFGSGTRLTVV.

The rearrangement uses TRBV10-3 and TRBJ2-7, with D perhaps TRBD2 (6 bases). Trimming cost V 6 bases and J 9 bases, with 15 bases left between them. The CDR3 runs 12 residues. CDR1 is ENHRY, CDR2 SYGVKD, per germline. CDR3 residues: CAIRQKQEGQYF. The CDR3 nucleotides are TGTGCCATCAGGCAGAAACAGGAGGGGCAGTACTTC.

The chain has TRBV19 and TRBJ1-5, with TRBD1 matching 8 bases. Unmatched junction bases numbered 10, after V lost 7 bases and J lost 5 bases. The CDR3 totals 15 residues. Germline V lookup: CDR1 LNHDA, CDR2 SQIVND (reference sequence). CDR3 loop: CASTPDRDPYQPQHF. The CDR3 DNA reads TGTGCCAGTACCCCGGACAGGGATCCCTATCAGCCCCAGCATTTT.

The rearrangement uses TRBV18 and TRBJ2-5; possibly TRBD1 for D (5 bases). The CDR3 covers 14 residues. V dropped 1 base and J dropped 4 bases, with 10 bases sitting between them. CDR1 is KGHSH, CDR2 LQKENI, per germline. As DNA, the CDR3 is TGTGCCAGCTCACCACAGGAAAGGGGAGAGACCCAGTACTTC. Translating it yields CASSPQERGETQYF.

To note about this clone: The identical CDR3 is also encoded by other nucleotide sequences in the sample. The gene calls are TRBV4-1 and TRBJ2-3; 8 bases map to TRBD2. The CDR3 covers 16 residues. In germline, CDR1 is MGHRA, CDR2 YSYEKL. The V and J ends lost 0 bases and 1 base, in that order; junction bases with no gene match: 3. CDR3 DNA sequence: TGCGCCAGCAGCCAAGAGTCTAGCGGGCGCACAGATACGCAGTATTTT. The encoded protein is CASSQESSGRTDTQYF.

The rearrangement joins TRBV11-2 to TRBJ2-5; D gene uncertain. This CDR3 contains 15 residues. Trimming stripped 3 bases from V and 0 bases from J, with 11 bases between. Per germline, CDR1 SGHAT and CDR2 FQNNGV. CDR3 bases: TGTGCCAGCAGCTTCATACACAGCAACCAAGAGACCCAGTACTTC. Protein: CASSFIHSNQETQYF. The entire variable domain, with the rest obtained from reference TRBV11-2 and TRBJ2-5, is as follows: EAGVAQSPRYKIIEKRQSVAFWCNPISGHATLYWYQQILGQGPKLLIQFQNNGVVDDSQLPKDRFSAERLKGVDSTLKIQPAKLEDSAVYLCASSFIHSNQETQYFGPGTRLLVL.

V usage is TRBV6-5 and J usage is TRBJ1-5, with D possibly TRBD1 on 5 matching bases. Germline CDR1 reads MNHEY; CDR2 reads SVGAGI. V gave up 7 bases and J gave up 7 bases, with 14 bases separating them. The CDR3 sequence is 13 residues long. CDR3 DNA sequence: TGTGCCAGCATTCCCGCGGGGGGGCAGCCCCAGCATTTT. Protein sequence: CASIPAGGQPQHF.

A remark on this clone: Germline and junction disagree at one end, which may indicate a read error. The chain is built from TRBV3-1 (or the pseudogene TRBV3-2) and TRBJ1-2, with no clear D. The CDR3 runs to 14 residues. From germline, CDR1 is LGHDT and CDR2 YNNKEL (reference sequence). CDR3 amino acids: CASSHFGEDYGYTF. The CDR3 coding sequence is TGTGCCAGCAGCCACTTTGGAGAGGACTACGGCTACACCTTC.

This chain joins TRBV6-1 and TRBJ1-2; the match to TRBD1 covers 7 bases. This CDR3 has 14 residues. Unmatched junction bases numbered 9, after V lost 3 bases and J lost 8 bases. Germline V gene lookup returns CDR1 MNHNS and CDR2 SASEGT. The CDR3 sequence is CASSDWTGPGGYTF. DNA for the CDR3: TGTGCCAGCAGTGATTGGACAGGCCCGGGGGGCTACACCTTC.